This T cell receptor beta chain was sequenced in a study of beta chain features in type 1 diabetes. cDNA synthesis used the whole RNA isolate, giving expressed TCRB sequences. The average output of naive, central memory and regulatory T cell samples was approximately 3.6 million reads. The table came from immunoSEQ multiplex PCR; TCRdb's copy has only in-frame clones and leaves some out. The sample holds over 650,000 clones, about an eighth seen once. Looked up from germline, CDR1 is SGHTA and CDR2 is FQGNSA. Trimming left V 1 base short and J 0 bases short, with 3 bases between. This CDR3 has 13 residues. This clone has a handful of counts. Its matching antigen is unknown. Study outcomes and limitations: It was among patients, rather than healthy donors, that naive, central memory and Treg TCRB repertoires appeared more similar. Among all four CD4+ subsets, Type 1 diabetes patients had TCRB CDR3s that were moderately but significantly shorter.

This clonotype originated in a man younger than 35 with type 1 diabetes. Input material: naive CD4+ T cells from blood. The genes are TRBV7-2 and TRBJ1-1, with no clear D. CDR3 nucleotides: TGTGCCAGCAGCTTAGAAATGAACACTGAAGCTTTCTTT. This codes for CASSLEMNTEAFF.